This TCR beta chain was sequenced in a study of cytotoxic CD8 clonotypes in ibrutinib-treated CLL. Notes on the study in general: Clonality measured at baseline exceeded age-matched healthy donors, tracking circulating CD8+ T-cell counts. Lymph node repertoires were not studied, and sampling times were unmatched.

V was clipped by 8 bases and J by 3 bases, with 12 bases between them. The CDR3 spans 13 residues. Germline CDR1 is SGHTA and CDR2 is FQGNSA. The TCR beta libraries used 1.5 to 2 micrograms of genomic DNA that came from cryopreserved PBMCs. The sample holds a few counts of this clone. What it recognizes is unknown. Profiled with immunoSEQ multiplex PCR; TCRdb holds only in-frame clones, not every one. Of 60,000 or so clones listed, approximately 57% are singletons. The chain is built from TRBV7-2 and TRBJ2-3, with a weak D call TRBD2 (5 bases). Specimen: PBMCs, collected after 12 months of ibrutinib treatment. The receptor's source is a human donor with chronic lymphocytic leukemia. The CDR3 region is CASSSGITDTQYF. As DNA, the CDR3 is TGTGCCAGCTCCTCGGGGATAACAGATACGCAGTATTTT.